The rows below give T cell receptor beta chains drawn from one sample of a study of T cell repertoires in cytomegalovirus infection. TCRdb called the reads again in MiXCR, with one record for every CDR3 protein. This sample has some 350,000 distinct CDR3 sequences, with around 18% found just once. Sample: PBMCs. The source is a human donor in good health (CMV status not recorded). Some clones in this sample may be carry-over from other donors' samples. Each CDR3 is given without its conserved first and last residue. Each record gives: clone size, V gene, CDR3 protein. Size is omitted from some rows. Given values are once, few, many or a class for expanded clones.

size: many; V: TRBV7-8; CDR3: ASSLWAGDGQPQH
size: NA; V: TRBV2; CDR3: ASLRLSTDTQY
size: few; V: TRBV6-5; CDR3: ATQGVNQPQH
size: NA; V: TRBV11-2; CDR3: ASSYYVGYEQY
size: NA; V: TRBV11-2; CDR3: ASSRNSGTGYYGYT
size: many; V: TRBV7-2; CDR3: ASSPGRGPRYTDTQY
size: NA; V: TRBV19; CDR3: ASSSVDRVGLGEQY
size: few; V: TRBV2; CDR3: ASTARLVSGTEAF
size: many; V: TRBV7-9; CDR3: ASTRLGPTYEQY
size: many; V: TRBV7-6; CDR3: ASSPRLANTGELF
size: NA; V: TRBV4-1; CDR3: ASSHRQGIYGYT
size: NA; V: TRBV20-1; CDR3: SGGNYEQY
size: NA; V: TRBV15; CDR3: ATSPGPTVDEQY
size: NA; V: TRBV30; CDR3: AWTTPGTSRYNEQF
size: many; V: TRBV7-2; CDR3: ASSLEGGDRRINYGYT
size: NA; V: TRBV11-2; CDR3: ASSPFQGDLYNEQF
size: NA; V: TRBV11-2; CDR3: ASSPSLGQPQH
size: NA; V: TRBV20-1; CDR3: SAPKPGMPNEKLF
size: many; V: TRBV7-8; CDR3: ASSKGNTEAF
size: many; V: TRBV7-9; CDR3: ASSFRPPGYQETQY
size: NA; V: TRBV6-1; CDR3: ASTASRDSHRGNQPQH
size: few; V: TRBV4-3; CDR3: ASSQETPGDYEQY
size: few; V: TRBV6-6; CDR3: ASSYPGGAGTEAF
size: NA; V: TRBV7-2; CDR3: VSSQPGTSGSFHGKHTYNEQF
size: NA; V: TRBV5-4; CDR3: ASSLSGTHYEQY
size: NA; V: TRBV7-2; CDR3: ASSLAWIDTQY
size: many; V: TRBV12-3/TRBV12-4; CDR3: ASSYSDRDYGYT
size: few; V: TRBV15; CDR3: ATSRGGGWETQY
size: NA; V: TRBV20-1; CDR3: SARDNRLGDTSAH
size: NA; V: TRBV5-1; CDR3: ASSLASGRGETQY
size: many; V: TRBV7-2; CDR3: ASSTQPNLGSYEQY
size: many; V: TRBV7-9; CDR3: ASSLGSNNEQF
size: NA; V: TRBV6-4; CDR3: ASSDRKQPQH
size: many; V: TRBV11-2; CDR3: ASSQTSGVSTDTQY
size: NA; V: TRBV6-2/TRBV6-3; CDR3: ASRELWETQY
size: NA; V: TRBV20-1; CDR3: SARTTIYGGELF
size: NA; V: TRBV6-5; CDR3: ASSYDTPYRDPKELF
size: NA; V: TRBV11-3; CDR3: ASSLDMGDTQY
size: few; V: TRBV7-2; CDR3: ASSLNTDYGYT
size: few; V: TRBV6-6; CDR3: ASSSSGRSVNEQF
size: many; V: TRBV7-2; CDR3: ASSLDRGSPLH
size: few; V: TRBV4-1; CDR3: ASSHPTGQVRLDTQY